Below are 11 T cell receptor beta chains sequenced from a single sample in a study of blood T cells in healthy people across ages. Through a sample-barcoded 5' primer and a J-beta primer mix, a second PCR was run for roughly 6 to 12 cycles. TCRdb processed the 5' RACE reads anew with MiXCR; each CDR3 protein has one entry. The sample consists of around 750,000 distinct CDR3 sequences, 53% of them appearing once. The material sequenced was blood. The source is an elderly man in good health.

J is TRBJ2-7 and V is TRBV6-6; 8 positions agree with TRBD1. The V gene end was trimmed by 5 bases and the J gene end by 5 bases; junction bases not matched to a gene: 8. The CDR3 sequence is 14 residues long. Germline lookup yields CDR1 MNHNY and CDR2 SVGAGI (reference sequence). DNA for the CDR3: TGTGCCAGCAGTCCCTTGGGGACAGGAGACGAGCAGTACTTC. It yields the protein CASSPLGTGDEQYF.

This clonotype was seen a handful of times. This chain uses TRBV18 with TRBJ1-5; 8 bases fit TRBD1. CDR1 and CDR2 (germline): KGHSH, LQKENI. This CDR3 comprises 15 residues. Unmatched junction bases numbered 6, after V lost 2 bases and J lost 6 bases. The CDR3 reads CASSPSQGAIQPQHF. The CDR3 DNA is TGTGCCAGCTCACCATCCCAGGGGGCAATTCAGCCCCAGCATTTT.

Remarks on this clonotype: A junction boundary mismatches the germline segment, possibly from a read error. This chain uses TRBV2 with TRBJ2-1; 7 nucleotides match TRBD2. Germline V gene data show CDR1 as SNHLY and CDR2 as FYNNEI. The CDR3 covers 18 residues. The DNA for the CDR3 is TGTGCCAGCAGCCAAGGCACCTTTGGGGTAGCGGGCACCAATGAGAAGTTCTTC. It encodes CASSQGTFGVAGTNEKFF.

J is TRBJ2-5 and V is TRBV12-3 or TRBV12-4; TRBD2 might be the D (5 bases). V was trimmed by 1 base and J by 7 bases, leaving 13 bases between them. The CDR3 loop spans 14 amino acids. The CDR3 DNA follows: TGTGCCAGCAGTTTAGTCCTAGCCTATTCGACCCAGTACTTC. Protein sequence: CASSLVLAYSTQYF.

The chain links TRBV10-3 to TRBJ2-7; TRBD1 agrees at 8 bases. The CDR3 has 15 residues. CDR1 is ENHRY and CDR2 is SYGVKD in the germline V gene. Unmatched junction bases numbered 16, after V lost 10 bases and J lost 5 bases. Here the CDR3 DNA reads TGTGCCACCGGTTTTGGACAGGGCCCCTCGGACGAGCAGTACTTC. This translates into CATGFGQGPSDEQYF.

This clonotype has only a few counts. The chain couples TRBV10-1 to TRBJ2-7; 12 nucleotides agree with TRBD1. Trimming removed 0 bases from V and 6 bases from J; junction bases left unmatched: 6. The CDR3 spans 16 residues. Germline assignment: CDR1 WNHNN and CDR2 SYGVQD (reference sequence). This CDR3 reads CASSESDGTGGSEQYF. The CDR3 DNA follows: TGCGCCAGCAGTGAGTCCGACGGGACAGGGGGCTCCGAGCAGTACTTC.

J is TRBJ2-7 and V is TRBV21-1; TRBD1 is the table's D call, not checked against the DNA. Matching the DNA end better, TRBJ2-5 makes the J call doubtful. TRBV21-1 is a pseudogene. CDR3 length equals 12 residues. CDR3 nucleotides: TGTGCCCTCAGCTCCCGTGCGGAGACCCAGTACTTC. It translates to CALSSRAETQYF.

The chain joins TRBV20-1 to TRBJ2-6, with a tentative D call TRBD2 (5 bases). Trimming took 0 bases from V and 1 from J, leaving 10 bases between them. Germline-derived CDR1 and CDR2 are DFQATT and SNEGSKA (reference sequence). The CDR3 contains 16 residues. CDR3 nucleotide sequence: TGCAGTGCTAGAGATCACGGGGTGTCTGGGGCCAACGTCCTGACTTTC. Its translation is CSARDHGVSGANVLTF.

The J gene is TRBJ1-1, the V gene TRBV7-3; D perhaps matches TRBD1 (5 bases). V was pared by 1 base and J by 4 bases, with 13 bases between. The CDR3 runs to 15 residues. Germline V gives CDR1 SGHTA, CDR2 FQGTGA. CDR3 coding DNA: TGTGCCAGCAGCTTAATAGGGGTACCGGGCACTGAAGCTTTCTTT. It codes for CASSLIGVPGTEAFF.

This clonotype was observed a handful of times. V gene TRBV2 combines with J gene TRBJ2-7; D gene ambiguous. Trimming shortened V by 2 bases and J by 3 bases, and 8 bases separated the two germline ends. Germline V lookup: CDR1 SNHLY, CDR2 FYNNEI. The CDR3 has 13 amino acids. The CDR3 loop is CASSESPLYEQYF. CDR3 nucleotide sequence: TGTGCCAGCAGTGAATCTCCCCTCTACGAGCAGTACTTC.

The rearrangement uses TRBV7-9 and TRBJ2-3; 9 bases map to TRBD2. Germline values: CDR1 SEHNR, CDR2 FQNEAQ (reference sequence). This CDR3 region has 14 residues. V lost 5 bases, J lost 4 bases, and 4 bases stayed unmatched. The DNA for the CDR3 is TGTGCCAGCAGCCCTTGGACTAGCGCAGATACGCAGTATTTT. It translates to CASSPWTSADTQYF. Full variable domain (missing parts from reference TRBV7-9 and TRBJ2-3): DTGVSQNPRHKITKRGQNVTFRCDPISEHNRLYWYRQTLGQGPEFLTYFQNEAQLEKSRLLSDRFSAERPKGSFSTLEIQRTEQGDSAMYLCASSPWTSADTQYFGPGTRLTVL.